A selection of T cell receptor beta chains follows, all from one sample in a study of cytomegalovirus exposure and HLA in healthy donors. TCRdb's copy holds only in-frame clones and misses some; the assay was immunoSEQ multiplex PCR. The table includes around 78,000 clones, about 60% detected once. Sequencing was performed on PBMCs. These receptors all come from a man younger than 40 in good health and CMV-seropositive. CDR3s include the opening cysteine and the closing phenylalanine or tryptophan. The order of the fields is D gene, V gene, clone size, J gene, CDR3 length, CDR3 DNA, CDR3 protein. D genes are given only for firm matches. Expanded clones get a size class; other rows say once, few or many, or leave the size out.

.	TRBV10-2	.	TRBJ2-3	15	TGCGCCAGCAGTGAGGTTGAGCGGGGCACAGATACGCAGTATTTT	CASSEVERGTDTQYF
TRBD2	TRBV28	.	TRBJ2-7	15	TGTGCCAGCAGTTTATCCGGGGGGGAGAACTACGAGCAGTACTTC	CASSLSGGENYEQYF
.	TRBV5-1	.	TRBJ1-6	18	TGCGCCAGCAGCTTGAGGGGCTCAGGGTGGTCCTATAATTCACCCCTCCACTTT	CASSLRGSGWSYNSPLHF
TRBD1	TRBV19	.	TRBJ1-1	14	TGTGCCACCACCCAGGCAGGGGGCACCCCACAAGCTTTCTTT	CATTQAGGTPQAFF
TRBD1	TRBV5-1	.	TRBJ2-5	15	TGCGCCAGCAGCTTGGAGCAGGGGGCCTCCGGGACCCAGTACTTC	CASSLEQGASGTQYF
TRBD2	TRBV5-1	.	TRBJ2-7	13	TGCGCCAGCAGCCTTAGCGGGAGCACCGAGCAGTACTTC	CASSLSGSTEQYF
TRBD1	TRBV7-3	few	TRBJ1-6	17	TGTGCCAGCAGCTTAACCCCACAGGGGGCCTATAATTCACCCCTCCACTTT	CASSLTPQGAYNSPLHF
.	TRBV6-5	few	TRBJ1-2	12	TGTGCCAGCAGGGGGGGGGTCTATGGCTACACCTTC	CASRGGVYGYTF
.	TRBV7-9	.	TRBJ2-2	13	TGTGCCAGCAGCACAGCGGTGGCCGGGGAGCTGTTTTTT	CASSTAVAGELFF
.	TRBV28	.	TRBJ1-1	12	TGTGCCAGCGCCCGGTGGAACACTGAAGCTTTCTTT	CASARWNTEAFF
.	TRBV9	.	TRBJ2-2	15	TGTGCCAGCAGCGTAGCGGTAACGTTTAATCGGGAGCTGTTTTTT	CASSVAVTFNRELFF
.	TRBV7-2	.	TRBJ2-1	13	TGTGCCAGCAGCTTAGCGCCGGGCAATGAGCAGTTCTTC	CASSLAPGNEQFF
.	TRBV2	.	TRBJ1-5	13	TGTGCCAGCAACACAGGGTTAAATCAGCCCCAGCATTTT	CASNTGLNQPQHF
TRBD2	TRBV30	.	TRBJ2-3	11	TGTGCCGGACTAGACACAGATACGCAGTATTTT	CAGLDTDTQYF
.	TRBV28	few	TRBJ2-1	12	TGTGCCAGCAGTTTCTTTATGCGAAGTCTGTTCTTC	CASSFFMRSLFF
.	TRBV29-1	.	TRBJ2-3	14	TGCAGCGTTGAATCACTCACTAGCACAGATACGCAGTATTTT	CSVESLTSTDTQYF
TRBD2	TRBV7-9	.	TRBJ2-1	19	TGTGCCAGCAGCTGGGGAAGACTAGCGGGAGGGCCTTTCCACAATGAGCAGTTCTTC	CASSWGRLAGGPFHNEQFF
.	TRBV7-2	.	TRBJ1-5	13	TGTGCCAGCAGCTTAGCCGGAGATCAGCCCCAGCATTTT	CASSLAGDQPQHF
TRBD1	TRBV19	.	TRBJ1-6	17	TGTGCCAGTAGTATCTCGGGACAGGGCACCTATAATTCACCCCTCCACTTT	CASSISGQGTYNSPLHF
TRBD2	TRBV27	.	TRBJ2-1	13	TGTGCCAGCAGCCGAACTAGCGGGAGAAGTAAGTTCTTC	CASSRTSGRSKFF
TRBD1	TRBV6-4	.	TRBJ1-2	14	TGTGCCAGCAGTGACTTTTCAGGGGGCGCAAGCTACACCTTC	CASSDFSGGASYTF
.	TRBV2	.	TRBJ1-1	13	TGTGCCAGCATTGGCTCACCGGGCACTGAAGCTTTCTTT	CASIGSPGTEAFF
TRBD2	TRBV18	.	TRBJ2-7	15	TGTGCCAGCTCCGGGACTAGCGGGAAGGGCTACGAGCAGTACTTC	CASSGTSGKGYEQYF
TRBD2	TRBV2	few	TRBJ2-3	14	TGTGCCAGCAGTGAGACGAGAGGACTAGTCCTTAATGAATTT	CASSETRGLVLNEF
.	TRBV4-1	.	TRBJ2-3	15	TGCGCCAGCAGGAGAGCGGAACTTAGCACAGATACGCAGTATTTT	CASRRAELSTDTQYF
TRBD1	TRBV12-5	.	TRBJ2-5	15	TGTGCTAGTGGGACAGGGGGTGTTTGGAAAGAGACCCAGTACTTC	CASGTGGVWKETQYF